Below, 10 T cell receptor beta chains from the same sample are listed, as sequenced in a study of T cell responses to AZD1222 COVID-19 vaccine. The assay was immunoSEQ multiplex PCR, and TCRdb's table has in-frame clones only and misses some. The sample shows about 140,000 clones, roughly 90% of them seen only once. The sequences come from peripheral blood, collected on day 0 of AZD1222 vaccination. Source of these receptors: an adult in good health.

The chain links TRBV7-2 to TRBJ1-3; 8 bases fit TRBD1. Germline assignment: CDR1 SGHTA and CDR2 FQGNSA. CDR3 length equals 16 residues. Unmatched junction bases numbered 6, after V lost 5 bases and J lost 0 bases. The CDR3 sequence is CASSHPGQASGNTIYF. CDR3 bases: TGTGCCAGCAGCCATCCGGGACAGGCCTCTGGAAACACCATATATTTT.

This clone was seen a few times. V gene TRBV27 combines with J gene TRBJ1-2; TRBD1 matches at 8 bases. Germline CDR1 and CDR2: MNHEY and SMNVEV (reference sequence). CDR3 size: 14 residues. J gave up 4 bases and V 3 bases, and 4 bases lay outside the gene matches. The CDR3 region has the DNA TGTGCCAGCAGTTTTTCGGACAGGGTCTATGGCTACACCTTC. This codes for CASSFSDRVYGYTF.

This clone has a single count. This sequence joins TRBV30 and TRBJ1-2; no reliable D call. Germline V gene data show CDR1 as GTSNPN and CDR2 as SVGIG (reference sequence). CDR3 size: 13 residues. The V gene lost 3 bases and the J gene lost 0 bases, with 8 bases spanning the gap. CDR3 region: CAWRPNSNYGYTF. CDR3 nucleotides: TGTGCCTGGAGACCGAACTCTAACTATGGCTACACCTTC.

The chain has TRBV29-1 and TRBJ2-3, with D possibly being TRBD1 or TRBD2 (6 bases each). This CDR3 is 15 amino acids long. V was shortened by 7 bases and J by 0 bases, with 17 bases between the two germline ends. CDR1 is SQVTM, CDR2 ANQGSEA, per germline. The CDR3 region has the DNA TGCAGCGCCCAACGCCGAGGGGGGAGCACAGATACGCAGTATTTT. Protein: CSAQRRGGSTDTQYF.

The rearrangement joins TRBV4-3 to TRBJ2-1; D remains ambiguous. Trimming left V 1 base short and J 5 bases short, with 9 bases between. This CDR3 has 14 amino acids. CDR1 is LGHNA, CDR2 YSLEER, per germline. CDR3 protein: CASSQGIQDNEQFF. The CDR3 coding sequence is TGCGCCAGCAGCCAAGGCATCCAAGACAATGAGCAGTTCTTC.

Only one count was recorded for this clone. This rearrangement joins TRBV6-2 or TRBV6-3 to TRBJ2-1; TRBD2 matches 11 bases. Per germline, CDR1 MNHEY and CDR2 SVGEGT. With 5 bases clipped from V and 4 bases from J, the junction kept 4 bases outside the gene matches. The length of the CDR3 is 15 residues. The CDR3 spells CASSKGLAEYNEQFF. In nucleotides, the CDR3 is TGTGCCAGCAGTAAGGGACTAGCGGAGTACAATGAGCAGTTCTTC.

The chain has TRBV27 and TRBJ2-2; D is undetermined. Germline lookup yields CDR1 MNHEY and CDR2 SMNVEV (reference sequence). V dropped 3 bases and J dropped 4 bases, with 18 bases sitting between them. This CDR3 comprises 17 residues. The CDR3 DNA sequence: TGTGCCAGCAGTTTTTTTTCGGGTCAGCCGAGCACCGGGGAGCTGTTTTTT. Translating it yields CASSFFSGQPSTGELFF.

V and J are TRBV7-6 and TRBJ1-2; TRBD1 might be the D (6 bases). The CDR3 consists of 17 residues. Trimming pared 5 bases from V and 6 bases from J, leaving 25 bases between. Germline V gives CDR1 SGHVS, CDR2 FNYEAQ. CDR3 sequence: CASSLEGWGAADNGYTF. In DNA, the CDR3 is TGTGCCAGCAGCCTAGAGGGCTGGGGGGCAGCTGATAATGGCTACACCTTC.

In its sample, this clone was seen once. CDR3 bases: TGTGCCAGCAGTTCGGGGGGGACAACTAATGAAAAACTGTTTTTT. It translates to CASSSGGTTNEKLFF. The V call is TRBV28, the J call TRBJ1-4; a possible D gene is TRBD1 (5 bases). Germline V lookup: CDR1 MDHEN, CDR2 SYDVKM. The CDR3 consists of 15 residues. The V and J ends lost 4 bases and 0 bases respectively, with 9 bases between them.

The chain employs TRBV9 and TRBJ2-1; TRBD1 matches at 8 bases. This CDR3 comprises 17 residues. The trim removed 2 bases at V and 0 bases at J, leaving 7 bases unmatched. The germline V gene encodes CDR1 SGDLS and CDR2 YYNGEE. DNA of the CDR3: TGTGCCAGCAGCGTCGACAGGGGTCGCAGCTCCTACAATGAGCAGTTCTTC. It translates to CASSVDRGRSSYNEQFF. The variable domain in full, completed from reference TRBV9 and TRBJ2-1, reads DSGVTQTPKHLITATGQRVTLRCSPRSGDLSVYWYQQSLDQGLQFLIQYYNGEERAKGNILERFSAQQFPDLHSELNLSSLELGDSALYFCASSVDRGRSSYNEQFFGPGTRLTVL.